This T cell receptor (beta chain) emerged from a study of T cell responses to AZD1222 COVID-19 vaccine. Broader study findings: Repertoires were sampled only after the peak T cell response. In a largely white British group with more females than males, clonal diversity was possibly underestimated. Among spike-specific TCRs, nearly half reportedly target unmutated variant regions.

Germline loops: CDR1 LGHNT, CDR2 FRNRAP. This CDR3 spans 18 amino acids. Trimming removed 1 base from V and 5 bases from J; junction bases left unmatched: 7. Profiling relied on immunoSEQ multiplex PCR, and the TCRdb table lists in-frame clones only, not all of them. This table holds about 190,000 clones, about 92% found once. With respect to this clone: Its antigen is undetermined.

The chain uses TRBV12-5 and TRBJ2-3, with TRBD2 identical over 15 bases. This receptor was identified in an adult in good health. The starting material was peripheral blood, obtained on day 0 of AZD1222 vaccination. CDR3 sequence reads: CASGLGGTSGGLGDTQYF. For the CDR3, the DNA is TGTGCTAGTGGTTTGGGAGGGACTAGCGGGGGGTTAGGAGATACGCAGTATTTT.